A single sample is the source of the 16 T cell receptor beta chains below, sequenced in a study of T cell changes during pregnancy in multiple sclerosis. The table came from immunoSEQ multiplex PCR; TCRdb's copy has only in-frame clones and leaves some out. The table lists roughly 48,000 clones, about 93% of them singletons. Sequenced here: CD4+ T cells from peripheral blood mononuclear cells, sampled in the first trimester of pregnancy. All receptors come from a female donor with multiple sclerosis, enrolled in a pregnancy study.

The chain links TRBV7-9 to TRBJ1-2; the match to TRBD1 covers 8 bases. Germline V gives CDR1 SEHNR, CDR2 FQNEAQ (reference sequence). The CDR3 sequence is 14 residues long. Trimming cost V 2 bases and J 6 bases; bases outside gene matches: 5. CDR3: CASSLHRGNDGYTF. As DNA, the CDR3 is TGTGCCAGCAGCTTACACAGGGGGAACGATGGCTACACCTTC.

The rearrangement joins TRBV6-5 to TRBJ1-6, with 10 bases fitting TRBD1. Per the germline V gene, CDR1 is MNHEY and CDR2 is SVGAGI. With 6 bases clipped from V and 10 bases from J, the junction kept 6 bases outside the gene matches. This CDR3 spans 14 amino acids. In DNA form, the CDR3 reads TGTGCCAGCAGGTCGACAGGGGGCGGGTCACCCCTCCACTTT. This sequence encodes CASRSTGGGSPLHF.

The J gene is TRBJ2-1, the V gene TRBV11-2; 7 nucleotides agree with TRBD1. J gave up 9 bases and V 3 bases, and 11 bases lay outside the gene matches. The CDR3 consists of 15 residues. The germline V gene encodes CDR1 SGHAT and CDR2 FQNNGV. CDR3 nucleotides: TGTGCCAGCAGCTTGACCCGACAGGGTGGTGGTGAGCAGTTCTTC. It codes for CASSLTRQGGGEQFF. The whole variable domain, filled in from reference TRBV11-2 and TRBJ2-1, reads EAGVAQSPRYKIIEKRQSVAFWCNPISGHATLYWYQQILGQGPKLLIQFQNNGVVDDSQLPKDRFSAERLKGVDSTLKIQPAKLEDSAVYLCASSLTRQGGGEQFFGPGTRLTVL.

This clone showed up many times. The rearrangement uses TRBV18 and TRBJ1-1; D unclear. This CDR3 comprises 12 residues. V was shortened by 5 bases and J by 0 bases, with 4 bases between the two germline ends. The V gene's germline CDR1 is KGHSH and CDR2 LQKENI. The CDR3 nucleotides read TGTGCCAGCTCAACGGTGAACACTGAAGCTTTCTTT. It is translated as CASSTVNTEAFF.

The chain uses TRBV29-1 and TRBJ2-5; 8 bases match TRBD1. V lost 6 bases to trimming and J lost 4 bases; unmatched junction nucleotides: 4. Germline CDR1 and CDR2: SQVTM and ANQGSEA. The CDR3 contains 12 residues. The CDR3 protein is CSVGQAAETQYF. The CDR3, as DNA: TGCAGCGTGGGACAGGCCGCAGAGACCCAGTACTTC.

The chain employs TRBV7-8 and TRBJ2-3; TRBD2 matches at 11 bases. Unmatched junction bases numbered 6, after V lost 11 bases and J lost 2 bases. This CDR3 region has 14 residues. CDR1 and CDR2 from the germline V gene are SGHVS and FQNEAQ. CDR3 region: CAGGTSGYTDTQYF. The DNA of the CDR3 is TGTGCCGGGGGGACTAGCGGATACACAGATACGCAGTATTTT.

The CDR3 nucleotides read TGTGCCAGCAAGGCGGACAGCGGAAAAGAGACCCAGTACTTC. Encoded protein: CASKADSGKETQYF. The rearrangement uses TRBV2 and TRBJ2-5; D is perhaps TRBD1 (6 bases). Germline values: CDR1 SNHLY, CDR2 FYNNEI. The ends were cut back, 7 bases at V and 3 bases at J, with 15 bases in the middle. The CDR3 consists of 14 residues.

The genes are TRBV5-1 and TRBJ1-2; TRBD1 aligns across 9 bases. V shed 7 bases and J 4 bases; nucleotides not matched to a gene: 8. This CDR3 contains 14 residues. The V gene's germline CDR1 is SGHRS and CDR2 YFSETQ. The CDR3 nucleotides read TGCGCCAGCGCCCCGACAGGGGGTGGCTATGGCTACACCTTC. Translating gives CASAPTGGGYGYTF.

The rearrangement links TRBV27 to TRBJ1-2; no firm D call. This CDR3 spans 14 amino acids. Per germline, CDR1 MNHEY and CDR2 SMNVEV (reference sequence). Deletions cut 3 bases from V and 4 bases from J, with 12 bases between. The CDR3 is CASSFNPTLYGYTF. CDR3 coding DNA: TGTGCCAGCAGTTTCAACCCCACTCTCTATGGCTACACCTTC.

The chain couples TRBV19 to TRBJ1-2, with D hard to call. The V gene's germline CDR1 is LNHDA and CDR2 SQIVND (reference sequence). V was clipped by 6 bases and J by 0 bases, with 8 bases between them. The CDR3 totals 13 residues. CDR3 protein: CASSLLANYGYTF. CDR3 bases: TGTGCCAGTAGCCTCCTTGCTAACTATGGCTACACCTTC.

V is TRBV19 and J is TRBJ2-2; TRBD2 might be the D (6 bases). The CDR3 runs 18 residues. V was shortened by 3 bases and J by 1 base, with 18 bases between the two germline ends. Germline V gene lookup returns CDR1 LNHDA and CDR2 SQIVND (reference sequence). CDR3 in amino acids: CASSMVGLGGENTGELFF. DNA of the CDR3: TGTGCCAGTAGTATGGTAGGGCTTGGCGGGGAGAACACCGGGGAGCTGTTTTTT.

The CDR3 region has the DNA TGTGCCAGTAGTCCAAGGGGGGGGGCGGAGACCCAGTACTTC. Residues: CASSPRGGAETQYF. The chain recombines TRBV19 with TRBJ2-5; a weak D match, TRBD2 (7 bases). The CDR3 sequence is 14 residues long. Between the trimmed V and J ends, which lost 5 bases and 5 bases, there was a span of 15 bases. Germline CDR1 reads LNHDA; CDR2 reads SQIVND (reference sequence).

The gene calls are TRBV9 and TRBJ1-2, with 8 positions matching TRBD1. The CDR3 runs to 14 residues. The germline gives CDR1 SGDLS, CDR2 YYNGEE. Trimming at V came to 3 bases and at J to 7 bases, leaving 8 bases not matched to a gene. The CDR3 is CASSEQGARGGYTF. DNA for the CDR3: TGTGCCAGCAGCGAGCAGGGGGCGCGGGGTGGCTACACCTTC.

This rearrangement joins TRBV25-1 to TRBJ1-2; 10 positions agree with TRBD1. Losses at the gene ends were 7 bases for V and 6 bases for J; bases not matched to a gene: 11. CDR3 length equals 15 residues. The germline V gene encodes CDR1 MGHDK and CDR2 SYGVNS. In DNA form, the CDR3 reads TGTGCCAGCATAAGGACAGGGGGAGAGGGGCATGGCTACACCTTC. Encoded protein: CASIRTGGEGHGYTF.

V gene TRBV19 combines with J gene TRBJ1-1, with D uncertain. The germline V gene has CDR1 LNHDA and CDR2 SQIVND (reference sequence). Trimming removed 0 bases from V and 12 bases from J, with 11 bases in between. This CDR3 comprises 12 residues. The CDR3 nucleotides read TGTGCCAGTAGTATAGATCGAGGGAAGACTTTCTTT. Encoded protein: CASSIDRGKTFF. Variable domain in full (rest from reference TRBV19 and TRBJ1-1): DGGITQSPKYLFRKEGQNVTLSCEQNLNHDAMYWYRQDPGQGLRLIYYSQIVNDFQKGDIAEGYSVSREKKESFPLTVTSAQKNPTAFYLCASSIDRGKTFFGQGTRLTVV.

CDR3 sequence reads: CATSRGAGFASPLHF. CDR3 in DNA: TGTGCCACCAGCAGAGGAGCAGGGTTCGCTTCACCCCTCCACTTT. V gene TRBV15 combines with J gene TRBJ1-6, with D possibly matching TRBD1 (5 bases). V was cut by 1 base and J by 9 bases, with 13 bases left in between. The CDR3 loop spans 15 amino acids. Germline assignment: CDR1 LNHNV and CDR2 YYDKDF (reference sequence).